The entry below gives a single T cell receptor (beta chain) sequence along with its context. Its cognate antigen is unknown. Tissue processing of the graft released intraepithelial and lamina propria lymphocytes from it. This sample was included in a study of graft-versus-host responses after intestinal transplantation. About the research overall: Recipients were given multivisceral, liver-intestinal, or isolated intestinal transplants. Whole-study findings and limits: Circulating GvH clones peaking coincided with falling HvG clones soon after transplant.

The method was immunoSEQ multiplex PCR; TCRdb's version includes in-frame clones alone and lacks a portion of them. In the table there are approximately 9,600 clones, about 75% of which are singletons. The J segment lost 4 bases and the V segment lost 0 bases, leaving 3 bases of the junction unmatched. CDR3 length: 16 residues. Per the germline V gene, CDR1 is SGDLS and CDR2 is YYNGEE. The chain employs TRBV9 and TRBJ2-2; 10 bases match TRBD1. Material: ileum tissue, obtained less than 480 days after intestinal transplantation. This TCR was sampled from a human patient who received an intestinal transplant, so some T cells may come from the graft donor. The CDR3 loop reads CASSVVGQGSTGELFF. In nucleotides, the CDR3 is TGTGCCAGCAGCGTAGTGGGACAGGGGAGCACCGGGGAGCTGTTTTTT.